Listed below are T cell receptor beta chains from one sample, sequenced in a study of regulatory T cells in long-lasting Graves disease. TCRdb reprocessed the multiplex PCR reads via MiXCR and lists one record per CDR3 protein. The table includes roughly 450,000 distinct CDR3 sequences, less than 25% detected once. Sequenced here: peripheral blood mononuclear cells (PBMCs), sampled when the disease was refractory, from a patient treated with antithyroid drugs. Receptors originate from a female donor with Graves disease. The CDR3 runs from the conserved cysteine through the conserved F or W. A D gene is named only where the DNA matches it firmly. Clone sizes are given selectively: once, few, many, or a class where the clone is expanded.

v_call: TRBV29-1; clone_size: many; j_call: TRBJ2-7; d_call: .; cdr3_nt: TGCAGTACCTTGGACAGCCAACTCTACGAGCAGTACTTC; cdr3_aa: CSTLDSQLYEQYF
v_call: TRBV28; clone_size: .; j_call: TRBJ1-5; d_call: .; cdr3_nt: TGTGCCAGTAGTACCGACAGGATAAATCAGCCCCAGCATTTT; cdr3_aa: CASSTDRINQPQHF
v_call: TRBV6-2/TRBV6-3; clone_size: .; j_call: TRBJ2-3; d_call: .; cdr3_nt: TGTGCCAGCAGTGCAGTCAGAGGAGGCACAGATACGCAGTATTTT; cdr3_aa: CASSAVRGGTDTQYF
v_call: TRBV6-1; clone_size: .; j_call: TRBJ2-2; d_call: .; cdr3_nt: TGTGCCAGCAGCGTGTCCTTTCCCGGGGAGCTGTTTTTT; cdr3_aa: CASSVSFPGELFF
v_call: TRBV29-1; clone_size: many; j_call: TRBJ1-2; d_call: .; cdr3_nt: TGCAGCGTTGTCACGGTCTATGGCTACACCTTC; cdr3_aa: CSVVTVYGYTF
v_call: TRBV6-1; clone_size: .; j_call: TRBJ1-6; d_call: TRBD1; cdr3_nt: TGTGCCAGCAGGGTCGGGACAGCAAATAATTCACCCCTCCACTTT; cdr3_aa: CASRVGTANNSPLHF
v_call: TRBV12-3/TRBV12-4; clone_size: few; j_call: TRBJ2-3; d_call: .; cdr3_nt: TGTGCCAGCAGTCCGGGACGGAGCACAGATACGCAGTATTTT; cdr3_aa: CASSPGRSTDTQYF
v_call: TRBV5-1; clone_size: .; j_call: TRBJ1-1; d_call: .; cdr3_nt: TGCGCCAGCAGCCAAGCCCCAGGGAACACTGAAGCTTTCTTT; cdr3_aa: CASSQAPGNTEAFF
v_call: TRBV19; clone_size: .; j_call: TRBJ1-3; d_call: .; cdr3_nt: TGTGCCAGTAGCATCGGAAACACCATATATTTT; cdr3_aa: CASSIGNTIYF
v_call: TRBV6-5; clone_size: many; j_call: TRBJ2-1; d_call: TRBD1; cdr3_nt: TGTGCCAGCAGTTCCCCGGGACAGGGGGCATTCGCGTACAATGAGCAGTTCTTC; cdr3_aa: CASSSPGQGAFAYNEQFF
v_call: TRBV7-9; clone_size: many; j_call: TRBJ1-1; d_call: .; cdr3_nt: TGTGCCAGCAGCTTAGGCGGAGATGAAGCTTTCTTT; cdr3_aa: CASSLGGDEAFF
v_call: TRBV7-9; clone_size: .; j_call: TRBJ2-3; d_call: TRBD1; cdr3_nt: TGTGCCAGCAGCTTAGACGGACAGGGGACAGATACGCAGTATTTT; cdr3_aa: CASSLDGQGTDTQYF
v_call: TRBV11-1; clone_size: many; j_call: TRBJ2-7; d_call: .; cdr3_nt: TGTGCCAGCAGCTTAGTCCTGGAGCACGAGCAGTACTTC; cdr3_aa: CASSLVLEHEQYF
v_call: TRBV2; clone_size: few; j_call: TRBJ2-1; d_call: TRBD1; cdr3_nt: TGTGCCAGCGATACGGTGGACAGGGGCAGCAATGAGCAGTTCTTC; cdr3_aa: CASDTVDRGSNEQFF
v_call: TRBV6-1; clone_size: .; j_call: TRBJ1-5; d_call: TRBD1; cdr3_nt: TGTGCCAGCAGGCTGCAGGGGGTTGTGCCCCAGCATTTT; cdr3_aa: CASRLQGVVPQHF
v_call: TRBV7-2; clone_size: .; j_call: TRBJ1-1; d_call: .; cdr3_nt: TGTGCCAGCAGCTTAGGGGTGGGCCGACTAGGCGGGAACACTGAAGCTTTCTTT; cdr3_aa: CASSLGVGRLGGNTEAFF
v_call: TRBV6-1; clone_size: many; j_call: TRBJ2-6; d_call: .; cdr3_nt: TGTGCCAGCGGGAACGTCAACGGGGCCAACGTCCTGACTTTC; cdr3_aa: CASGNVNGANVLTF
v_call: TRBV3-1; clone_size: .; j_call: TRBJ2-7; d_call: .; cdr3_nt: TGTGCCAGCAGCCATACCTTCGAGCAGTACTTC; cdr3_aa: CASSHTFEQYF
v_call: TRBV29-1; clone_size: many; j_call: TRBJ1-1; d_call: .; cdr3_nt: TGCAGCGTGGAACGGGGCATGAACACTGAAGCTTTCTTT; cdr3_aa: CSVERGMNTEAFF
v_call: TRBV20-1; clone_size: many; j_call: TRBJ2-7; d_call: .; cdr3_nt: TGCAGTGCTAGACCGCACAGCTCCTACGAGCAGTACTTC; cdr3_aa: CSARPHSSYEQYF
v_call: TRBV7-2; clone_size: many; j_call: TRBJ1-2; d_call: .; cdr3_nt: TGTGCCAGCAGCTTAGCGACGGGGTTGGAGTATGGCTACACCTTC; cdr3_aa: CASSLATGLEYGYTF
v_call: TRBV28; clone_size: many; j_call: TRBJ2-7; d_call: TRBD2; cdr3_nt: TGTGCCAGCAGTTTATATGGGACTAACGACTACGAGCAGTACTTC; cdr3_aa: CASSLYGTNDYEQYF
v_call: TRBV7-2; clone_size: .; j_call: TRBJ1-4; d_call: .; cdr3_nt: TGTGCCAGCAGAAGAGCGAGCCCAACTAATGAAAAACTGTTTTTT; cdr3_aa: CASRRASPTNEKLFF
v_call: TRBV4-3; clone_size: .; j_call: TRBJ1-1; d_call: .; cdr3_nt: TGCGCCAGCAGCCAAGTGGGGCAGGGGTTAACTGAAGCTTTCTTT; cdr3_aa: CASSQVGQGLTEAFF
v_call: TRBV20-1; clone_size: .; j_call: TRBJ2-7; d_call: .; cdr3_nt: TGCAGTGCTAGCACCTGGGAGAGCGGACGCTACGAGCAGTACTTC; cdr3_aa: CSASTWESGRYEQYF
v_call: TRBV28; clone_size: many; j_call: TRBJ2-7; d_call: .; cdr3_nt: TGTGCCAGCAGTTCATCCCGGGACGAGCAGTACTTC; cdr3_aa: CASSSSRDEQYF
v_call: TRBV12-3/TRBV12-4; clone_size: few; j_call: TRBJ1-2; d_call: .; cdr3_nt: TGTGCCAGCAGCCCGGGACGGCTTTATGGCTACACCTTC; cdr3_aa: CASSPGRLYGYTF
v_call: TRBV27; clone_size: many; j_call: TRBJ2-7; d_call: .; cdr3_nt: TGTGCCAGCAGCTTAAACGCCGGCCACTCCTACGAGCAGTACTTC; cdr3_aa: CASSLNAGHSYEQYF
v_call: TRBV30; clone_size: few; j_call: TRBJ2-5; d_call: .; cdr3_nt: TGTGCCTGGAGCGCCCGGGTAGGACGCCCGCGGGAGACCCAGTACTTC; cdr3_aa: CAWSARVGRPRETQYF
v_call: TRBV20-1; clone_size: .; j_call: TRBJ2-1; d_call: .; cdr3_nt: TGCAGTGCCAAGGCCGGGTTCGTGGGGAATGAGCAGTTCTTC; cdr3_aa: CSAKAGFVGNEQFF
v_call: TRBV19; clone_size: .; j_call: TRBJ1-5; d_call: TRBD1; cdr3_nt: TGTGCCAGTAGTGTCACAGGGGGCGATCAGCCCCAGCATTTT; cdr3_aa: CASSVTGGDQPQHF